In its sample, the clone carrying this TCR beta chain was seen many times. This sample is drawn from a study of neurological immune-mediated disorders. The germline V gene has CDR1 DFQATT and CDR2 SNEGSKA (reference sequence). This CDR3 has 15 residues. The trim removed 3 bases at V and 4 bases at J, leaving 9 bases unmatched. This sample's time point: longitudinal time-point 3. TCRdb analysed the 5' RACE reads with MiXCR anew, one entry per CDR3 protein. In the table there are roughly 57,000 distinct CDR3 sequences, about 8% of which are singletons. This chain connects TRBV20-1 to TRBJ2-1; 7 bases map to TRBD2. The specimen was PBMCs. This sequence was found in a woman between 40 and 50 years old in good health. CDR3 protein: CSASGASGHYNEQFF. As DNA, the CDR3 is TGCAGTGCTAGTGGGGCTAGCGGACATTACAATGAGCAGTTCTTC.